This T cell receptor beta chain was observed in a study of radiotherapy plus CTLA-4 blockade in lung cancer. Turning to the study itself: Around 18% of patients responded objectively, and about 30% achieved disease control.

V was pared by 7 bases and J by 3 bases, with 12 bases between. The CDR3 is made up of 13 amino acids. Germline V lookup: CDR1 MNHEY, CDR2 SVGAGI. Chemo-refractory metastatic non-small-cell lung cancer patients were treated with focal radiation plus CTLA-4 blockade with ipilimumab. The table came from immunoSEQ multiplex PCR; TCRdb's copy has only in-frame clones and leaves some out. The sample shows some 52,000 clones, more than 60% of them seen only once. Details on this clone: As yet, its antigen is unknown.

Points from the study as a whole: Together with interferon-beta, which increased in serum after radiation, early dynamic changes in blood T cell clones were reportedly the best predictors of response. After treatment with radiotherapy plus ipilimumab, TCR clones that came from the tumor expanded in blood.

This chain uses TRBV6-5 with TRBJ1-1; D gene uncertain. This receptor was obtained from a human donor with non-small cell lung cancer who had a partial response to radiotherapy plus ipilimumab. Source: peripheral blood, taken from a patient treated with radiotherapy plus ipilimumab. The CDR3 is CASKQRRDTEAFF. In nucleotides, the CDR3 is TGTGCCAGCAAACAGCGGAGGGACACTGAAGCTTTCTTT.